The clone carrying this T cell receptor beta chain showed up just a few times. The antigen is undetermined. This specimen belongs to a study of cytomegalovirus exposure and HLA in healthy donors. Study-level findings and limits: TCR beta chains numbering some 160 were designated cytomegalovirus-associated. Most CMV-associated TCR beta chains were later found to appear HLA-restricted.

Both 60 Vbeta primers and 13 Jbeta primers went into the PCR. Data came from immunoSEQ multiplex PCR; TCRdb stores just in-frame clones and leaves some out. Here the sample spans some 150,000 clones, less than 85% being singletons. This CDR3 contains 13 residues. Trimming took off 7 bases at V and 5 bases at J, with 14 bases between the two ends. Germline CDR1 and CDR2: MNHEY and SVGAGI. The source of this sequence is a male donor in good health and CMV-seronegative. This chain uses TRBV6-5 with TRBJ1-1; perhaps TRBD1 as D (5 bases). Material: PBMCs. CDR3 protein: CASTQGFTTEAFF. CDR3 in DNA: TGTGCCAGCACCCAGGGTTTTACGACTGAAGCTTTCTTT.